A selection of T cell receptor beta chains follows, all from one sample in a study of blood T cell repertoires in COVID-19. Sequenced by immunoSEQ multiplex PCR; TCRdb stores in-frame clones only, minus some. The sample yields some 110,000 clones, roughly 79% seen once. The sample consisted of peripheral blood. The receptors here all came from a man aged 65 to 85 with active or convalescent COVID-19. The CDR3 runs from the conserved cysteine through the conserved F or W. D genes are given only for firm matches. Clone size is stated in some rows and not others, as once, few, many or a class when expanded.

TRBV20-1	.	TRBJ2-1	TRBD2	CSATLAEQFF	TGCAGTGCGACACTAGCGGAGCAGTTCTTC
TRBV3-1/TRBV3-2	once	TRBJ2-7	TRBD2	CASSPGTRTGEQYF	TGTGCCAGCAGCCCCGGGACTAGAACCGGCGAGCAGTACTTC
TRBV28	.	TRBJ2-7	.	CASSLEYTYEQYF	TGTGCCAGCAGTTTAGAGTATACCTACGAGCAGTACTTC
TRBV18	few	TRBJ1-6	TRBD1	CASSPGTGFSPLHF	TGTGCCAGCTCACCAGGGACAGGGTTCTCACCCCTCCACTTT
TRBV25-1	.	TRBJ1-3	TRBD1	CASSWDSSGNTIYF	TGTGCCAGCTCCTGGGACAGTTCTGGAAACACCATATATTTT
TRBV5-1	.	TRBJ1-1	.	CASSLGSVAGNTEAFF	TGCGCCAGCAGCTTGGGATCCGTGGCGGGGAACACTGAAGCTTTCTTT
TRBV4-3	.	TRBJ2-5	.	CASSQDRAGGRQETQYF	TGCGCCAGCAGCCAAGATCGGGCCGGGGGGCGCCAAGAGACCCAGTACTTC
TRBV3-1/TRBV3-2	.	TRBJ2-1	.	CASSHRVRVAGSYNEQFF	TGTGCCAGCAGCCACAGAGTCAGGGTTGCAGGTTCCTACAATGAGCAGTTCTTC
TRBV6-1	.	TRBJ1-5	.	CASSGSGGISSQPQHF	TGTGCCAGCAGTGGGTCCGGGGGGATATCGAGTCAGCCCCAGCATTTT
TRBV7-2	.	TRBJ1-1	TRBD1	CASSLGSGGTEAFF	TGTGCCAGCAGCTTAGGATCAGGGGGAACTGAAGCTTTCTTT
TRBV15	.	TRBJ2-2	.	CATSTNRVRVTGELFF	TGTGCCACCAGCACAAACAGGGTACGGGTCACCGGGGAGCTGTTTTTT
TRBV18	.	TRBJ1-1	TRBD1	CASSQRRQGSNTEAFF	TGTGCCAGCTCACAACGCAGACAGGGCTCGAACACTGAAGCTTTCTTT
TRBV7-2	.	TRBJ1-1	TRBD1	CASRSRTGDGTEAFF	TGTGCCAGCAGATCTCGGACAGGGGATGGCACTGAAGCTTTCTTT
TRBV5-1	.	TRBJ1-3	TRBD1	CASSLDGQGRNTIYF	TGCGCCAGCAGCTTGGACGGACAGGGTAGAAACACCATATATTTT
TRBV7-8	.	TRBJ2-7	.	CASLPYGAYEQYF	TGTGCCAGCCTACCGTACGGTGCCTACGAGCAGTACTTC
TRBV4-3	few	TRBJ2-7	TRBD2	CASSQDQELAGNEQYF	TGCGCCAGCAGCCAAGATCAAGAACTAGCGGGGAACGAGCAGTACTTC
TRBV5-4	.	TRBJ1-1	.	CASSLQGGTEAFF	TGTGCCAGCAGCCTACAGGGCGGGACTGAAGCTTTCTTT
TRBV28	.	TRBJ1-6	.	CASLGKGWSYNSPLHF	TGTGCCAGCCTTGGGAAGGGGTGGTCCTATAATTCACCCCTCCACTTT
TRBV11-2	.	TRBJ1-2	.	CASRSLANYGYTF	TGTGCCAGCAGGAGCCTGGCTAACTATGGCTACACCTTC
TRBV6-5	.	TRBJ1-2	.	CASSYSVGYYGYTF	TGTGCCAGCAGTTACTCGGTCGGGTACTATGGCTACACCTTC
TRBV19	.	TRBJ2-6	.	CASSGLYSGANVLTF	TGTGCCAGTAGTGGACTGTACTCTGGGGCCAACGTCCTGACTTTC
TRBV9	.	TRBJ2-1	TRBD2	CASSVAPLAGGGEQFF	TGTGCCAGCAGCGTAGCTCCCCTAGCGGGCGGTGGTGAGCAGTTCTTC
TRBV7-2	.	TRBJ2-1	TRBD2	CASRPRGTSAFNEQFF	TGTGCCAGCAGACCTAGGGGGACTAGCGCGTTCAATGAGCAGTTCTTC
TRBV3-1/TRBV3-2	once	TRBJ2-1	TRBD2	CASSPRPGTSVYNEQFF	TGTGCCAGCAGCCCCAGGCCCGGGACTAGCGTTTACAATGAGCAGTTCTTC
TRBV7-2	many	TRBJ1-6	TRBD1	CASSPTDRSSSSPLHF	TGTGCCAGCAGCCCGACGGACAGGTCTAGCAGTTCACCCCTCCACTTT
TRBV24-1	.	TRBJ2-5	.	CATSGRQVTEETQYF	TGTGCCACCAGTGGGAGACAGGTGACGGAAGAGACCCAGTACTTC
TRBV29-1	.	TRBJ1-2	.	CSAEGGRDYGYTF	TGCAGCGCTGAGGGGGGGCGCGACTATGGCTACACCTTC
TRBV11-2	.	TRBJ2-5	TRBD2	CASSRQGRGQETQYF	TGTGCCAGCAGCCGACAAGGGAGGGGCCAAGAGACCCAGTACTTC
TRBV11-2	few	TRBJ2-7	TRBD1	CASRQSRQGGEQYF	TGTGCCAGCAGGCAGAGTCGACAGGGCGGCGAGCAGTACTTC
TRBV5-5	few	TRBJ2-7	.	CASSLGLGGYEQYF	TGTGCCAGCAGCTTGGGCCTAGGGGGCTACGAGCAGTACTTC
TRBV5-1	.	TRBJ1-2	TRBD1	CASSSDRGLDYGYTF	TGCGCCAGCAGCTCGGACAGGGGGCTAGACTATGGCTACACCTTC
TRBV10-3	once	TRBJ1-2	TRBD1	CATGQGGDYGYTF	TGTGCCACCGGACAGGGAGGCGACTATGGCTACACCTTC
TRBV11-3	.	TRBJ2-1	.	CASRGVEGPPSYNEQFF	TGTGCCAGCAGGGGGGTGGAGGGCCCCCCCTCCTACAATGAGCAGTTCTTC
TRBV18	.	TRBJ1-2	TRBD1	CASSQQGNYGYTF	TGTGCCAGCTCACAACAGGGGAACTATGGCTACACCTTC
TRBV2	once	TRBJ2-5	TRBD2	CASSQDGRGVETQYF	TGTGCCAGCAGCCAGGACGGGCGGGGGGTGGAGACCCAGTACTTC
TRBV21-1	.	TRBJ1-5	.	CASILQGGRNQPQHF	TGTGCCAGCATCCTACAGGGCGGGCGCAATCAGCCCCAGCATTTT
TRBV19	.	TRBJ1-5	TRBD1	CASSIWQGGYSNQPQHF	TGTGCCAGTAGTATTTGGCAGGGGGGCTATAGCAATCAGCCCCAGCATTTT
TRBV18	.	TRBJ1-1	.	CASSPPQGRYSLNTEAFF	TGTGCCAGCTCCCCTCCGCAGGGTAGGTATTCCTTGAACACTGAAGCTTTCTTT
TRBV11-2	.	TRBJ2-2	.	CASSLDSLRAGELFF	TGTGCCAGCAGCTTGGACTCCCTCCGAGCCGGGGAGCTGTTTTTT
TRBV6-5	.	TRBJ2-4	TRBD1	CASSLGQGVKNIQYF	TGTGCCAGCAGCCTTGGACAGGGGGTCAAAAACATTCAGTACTTC
TRBV5-1	.	TRBJ1-1	TRBD1	CASSLASGTVMNTEAFF	TGCGCCAGCAGCTTGGCCTCGGGGACAGTCATGAACACTGAAGCTTTCTTT
TRBV4-1	.	TRBJ2-2	TRBD1	CASSQEGTGITGELFF	TGCGCCAGCAGCCAAGAAGGGACAGGGATAACCGGGGAGCTGTTTTTT